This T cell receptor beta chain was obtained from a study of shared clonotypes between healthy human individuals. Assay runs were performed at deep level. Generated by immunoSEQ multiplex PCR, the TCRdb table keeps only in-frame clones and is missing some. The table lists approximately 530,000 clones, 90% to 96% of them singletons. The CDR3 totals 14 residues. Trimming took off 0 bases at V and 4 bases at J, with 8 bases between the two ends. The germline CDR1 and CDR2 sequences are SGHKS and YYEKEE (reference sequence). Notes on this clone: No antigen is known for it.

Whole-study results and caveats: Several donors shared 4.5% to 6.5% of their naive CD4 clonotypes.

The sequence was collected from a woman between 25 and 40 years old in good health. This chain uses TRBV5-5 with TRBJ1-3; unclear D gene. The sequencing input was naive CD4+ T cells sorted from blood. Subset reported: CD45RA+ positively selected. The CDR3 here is CASSLVPPGNTIYF. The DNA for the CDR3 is TGTGCCAGCAGCTTGGTCCCGCCGGGAAACACCATATATTTT.